The 10 T cell receptor beta chains given below trace back to one sample, sequenced in a study of CD8+ T cells in alopecia areata. RNA was extracted and reverse transcribed into cDNA as the sequencing template. TCRdb's copy holds only in-frame clones and misses some; the assay was immunoSEQ multiplex PCR. The sample consists of some 130,000 clones, 45% to 65% of them appearing once. The sample in question was CD4+ T cells sorted from blood, obtained at week 0. These TCRs come from a human donor with alopecia areata.

The sample holds a few counts of this clone. The same CDR3 arises from other DNA sequences in this sample as well. V and J are TRBV5-1 and TRBJ2-3; D unclear. The CDR3 sequence is 11 residues long. Trimming removed 1 base from V and 3 bases from J, with 0 bases in between. CDR1 is SGHRS and CDR2 is YFSETQ in the germline V gene. In DNA form, the CDR3 reads TGCGCCAGCAGCTTGACAGATACGCAGTATTTT. Translated, it gives CASSLTDTQYF.

This clone has only one observation. The chain employs TRBV27 and TRBJ1-2, with a tentative D call TRBD1 (5 bases). The CDR3 contains 13 residues. Germline V gene lookup returns CDR1 MNHEY and CDR2 SMNVEV (reference sequence). Trimming left V 0 bases short and J 3 bases short, with 5 bases between. The CDR3 DNA reads as TGTGCCAGCAGTTTATCAGGGGACTATGGCTACACCTTC. Amino acids: CASSLSGDYGYTF.

The chain's CDR3 is CASSLAFEGDDEQYF. CDR3 nucleotides: TGTGCCAGCAGCTTAGCTTTCGAGGGGGACGACGAGCAGTACTTC. The chain uses TRBV7-8 and TRBJ2-7; TRBD1 might be the D (6 bases). Germline values: CDR1 SGHVS, CDR2 FQNEAQ. Deletions cut 0 bases from V and 5 bases from J, with 14 bases between. The CDR3 consists of 15 residues.

In the case of this clone: The same CDR3 also results from other DNA sequences found in this sample. This rearrangement joins TRBV5-1 to TRBJ1-5, with 7 bases that match TRBD1. This CDR3 comprises 14 residues. The J segment lost 3 bases and the V segment lost 4 bases, leaving 4 bases of the junction unmatched. Per the germline V gene, CDR1 is SGHRS and CDR2 is YFSETQ. The CDR3 region is CASSPGQTNQPQHF. CDR3 coding DNA: TGCGCCAGCAGCCCGGGACAGACCAATCAGCCCCAGCATTTT.

The chain joins TRBV29-1 to TRBJ1-1; 8 nucleotides match TRBD1. Germline values: CDR1 SQVTM, CDR2 ANQGSEA. This CDR3 comprises 13 residues. J gave up 3 bases and V 3 bases, and 3 bases lay outside the gene matches. CDR3 sequence (DNA): TGCAGCGTTGACGACAGGGGAGACACTGAAGCTTTCTTT. Protein product: CSVDDRGDTEAFF.

The V call is TRBV6-1, the J call TRBJ1-1, with no clear D. This CDR3 region has 10 residues. Trimming removed 8 bases from V and 3 bases from J, with 4 bases in between. Germline loops: CDR1 MNHNS, CDR2 SASEGT. CDR3 residues: CASWDTEAFF. CDR3 DNA: TGTGCCAGCTGGGACACTGAAGCTTTCTTT.

The chain couples TRBV30 to TRBJ2-7; D gene ambiguous. The ends were cut back, 4 bases at V and 5 bases at J, with 9 bases in the middle. The germline V gene encodes CDR1 GTSNPN and CDR2 SVGIG (reference sequence). This CDR3 contains 11 residues. CDR3: CAWTSSDEQYF. DNA for the CDR3: TGTGCCTGGACTAGTTCTGACGAGCAGTACTTC.

The CDR3 sequence: CASSRDRGQETQYF. The CDR3, as DNA: TGTGCCAGCAGCCGGGACAGGGGCCAAGAGACCCAGTACTTC. The genes are TRBV2 and TRBJ2-5, with 10 positions matching TRBD1. The CDR3 consists of 14 residues. CDR1 SNHLY and CDR2 FYNNEI come from the germline V gene. The J segment lost 1 base and the V segment lost 6 bases, leaving 2 bases of the junction unmatched.

V gene TRBV10-3 combines with J gene TRBJ2-5; no definite D call. The J call could be wrong; TRBJ2-7 is a better fit for the DNA end. The CDR3 has 12 residues. From germline, CDR1 is ENHRY and CDR2 SYGVKD. The CDR3 loop reads CAIRAASYEQYF. DNA of the CDR3: TGTGCCATCAGGGCAGCCTCCTACGAGCAGTACTTC.

The chain links TRBV5-1 to TRBJ1-1, with D uncertain. CDR1 and CDR2 (germline): SGHRS, YFSETQ. Trimming took off 1 base at V and 8 bases at J, with 12 bases between the two ends. The length of the CDR3 is 13 residues. CDR3 sequence (DNA): TGCGCCAGCAGCTTGACCTCGGACGGAGAAGCTTTCTTT. It specifies CASSLTSDGEAFF.